The source of this TCR beta chain is a study of blood T cell repertoires in COVID-19. Study summary: Samples of COVID-19 (acute and convalescent) were obtained from the United States, Italy and Spain. T cells, B-cell-depleted T cells, or PBMCs supplied cDNA or gDNA.

The CDR3 is 14 residues long. Germline V lookup: CDR1 SNHLY, CDR2 FYNNEI. Trimming took 6 bases from V and 4 from J; bases not matched to a gene: 5. Authors' processing steps: Estimation of nucleated cell counts was performed using reference gene primer amplification. Data came from immunoSEQ multiplex PCR; TCRdb stores just in-frame clones and leaves some out. V and J calls and clone size are those listed in that table; D and trimming were worked out from the DNA. Of approximately 60,000 clones listed, around 85% were seen once; the top ten hold around a sixth. The chain joins TRBV2 to TRBJ2-5, with TRBD2 identical over 10 bases. Sequencing was done on a sample of peripheral blood. This sequence originates from a man in his 70s with active COVID-19. CDR3 sequence: CASRLAGVGETQYF. CDR3 coding DNA: TGTGCCAGCAGGCTAGCGGGAGTTGGAGAGACCCAGTACTTC.